A selection of T cell receptor beta chains follows, all from one sample in a study of TIL therapy for anti-PD-1-resistant metastatic lung cancer. Data came from immunoSEQ multiplex PCR; TCRdb stores just in-frame clones and leaves some out. The sample holds 15,000 to 20,000 clones, around 82% seen once. The material sequenced was blood, taken at baseline. These receptor sequences come from a person aged 25 to 80 with non-small cell lung cancer. CDR3s include the opening cysteine and the closing phenylalanine or tryptophan. D genes are given only for firm matches. Only part of the rows carry a size: once, few, many, or a class if the clone is expanded.

J gene: TRBJ1-2; clone size: NA; D gene: NA; V gene: TRBV11-2; CDR3 DNA: TGTGCCAGCAGCTTATCGGCAGGGGAGGGATATGGCTACACCTTC; CDR3 protein: CASSLSAGEGYGYTF
J gene: TRBJ2-5; clone size: NA; D gene: NA; V gene: TRBV28; CDR3 DNA: TGTGCCAGCAGTTTTGGGGCGCAGAAGACCCAGTACTTC; CDR3 protein: CASSFGAQKTQYF
J gene: TRBJ1-2; clone size: NA; D gene: TRBD1; V gene: TRBV7-9; CDR3 DNA: TGTGCCAGCAGCTTCGACAGGGGAGGCGGCTACACCTTC; CDR3 protein: CASSFDRGGGYTF
J gene: TRBJ2-2; clone size: once; D gene: TRBD2; V gene: TRBV6-5; CDR3 DNA: TGTGCCAGCGGCGGCGGGAGAAGGGGGGAGCTGTTTTTT; CDR3 protein: CASGGGRRGELFF
J gene: TRBJ2-3; clone size: NA; D gene: NA; V gene: TRBV9; CDR3 DNA: TGTGCCAGCAGCGTAGGGACAGCGACCCACACAGATACGCAGTATTTT; CDR3 protein: CASSVGTATHTDTQYF
J gene: TRBJ2-3; clone size: NA; D gene: NA; V gene: TRBV7-2; CDR3 DNA: TGTGCCAGCAGCTCGGGACATAGCACAGATACGCAGTATTTT; CDR3 protein: CASSSGHSTDTQYF
J gene: TRBJ2-7; clone size: NA; D gene: TRBD2; V gene: TRBV4-2; CDR3 DNA: TGTGCCAGCAGCCAAGATCTAGGGCGGGGGGGCTCCTACGAGCAGTACTTC; CDR3 protein: CASSQDLGRGGSYEQYF
J gene: TRBJ2-1; clone size: NA; D gene: TRBD2; V gene: TRBV14; CDR3 DNA: TGTGCCAGCAGCCGCCCCCGGGGGGCTAGCGGGGCCCCAACCGGTGAGCAGTTCTTC; CDR3 protein: CASSRPRGASGAPTGEQFF
J gene: TRBJ2-7; clone size: once; D gene: NA; V gene: TRBV11-2; CDR3 DNA: TGTGCCAGCAGCTTAGGACCCCAATCCTACGAGCAGTACTTC; CDR3 protein: CASSLGPQSYEQYF
J gene: TRBJ2-7; clone size: NA; D gene: TRBD1; V gene: TRBV11-2; CDR3 DNA: TGTGCCAGCAGCTTAGGGACAGGCTCCTACGAGCAGTACTTC; CDR3 protein: CASSLGTGSYEQYF
J gene: TRBJ2-1; clone size: once; D gene: NA; V gene: TRBV19; CDR3 DNA: TGTGCCAGTAGTGTGGGACTCACCCAGATTTACAATGAGCAGTTCTTC; CDR3 protein: CASSVGLTQIYNEQFF
J gene: TRBJ1-5; clone size: NA; D gene: NA; V gene: TRBV30; CDR3 DNA: TGTGCCTGGGACCTTGGGGGGCATCAGCCCCAGCATTTT; CDR3 protein: CAWDLGGHQPQHF
J gene: TRBJ2-1; clone size: once; D gene: TRBD1; V gene: TRBV10-3; CDR3 DNA: TGTGCCATCAGTCCAGGGGGTACCTACAATGAGCAGTTCTTC; CDR3 protein: CAISPGGTYNEQFF
J gene: TRBJ1-1; clone size: few; D gene: NA; V gene: TRBV7-9; CDR3 DNA: TGTGCCAGCAGCATTTATGACACTGAAGCTTTCTTT; CDR3 protein: CASSIYDTEAFF
J gene: TRBJ2-7; clone size: once; D gene: NA; V gene: TRBV7-2; CDR3 DNA: TGTGCCAGCAGCCCGTCTAGCATTACATCCTACGAGCAGTACTTC; CDR3 protein: CASSPSSITSYEQYF
J gene: TRBJ1-1; clone size: NA; D gene: TRBD1; V gene: TRBV5-1; CDR3 DNA: TGCGCCAGCAGCTCTCGACAGGGGAAGAGCACTGAAGCTTTCTTT; CDR3 protein: CASSSRQGKSTEAFF
J gene: TRBJ2-3; clone size: once; D gene: TRBD2; V gene: TRBV7-3; CDR3 DNA: TGTGCCAGCAGCCCCGGGGTAGCGGGGACAGATACGCAGTATTTT; CDR3 protein: CASSPGVAGTDTQYF
J gene: TRBJ1-2; clone size: NA; D gene: TRBD1; V gene: TRBV19; CDR3 DNA: TGTGCCAGTAGTACTGACAGGGGGCAGGTCTATGGCTACACCTTC; CDR3 protein: CASSTDRGQVYGYTF
J gene: TRBJ1-2; clone size: few; D gene: NA; V gene: TRBV10-3; CDR3 DNA: TGTGCCATCCACGCGGGAGATAGCGACGGCTACACCTTC; CDR3 protein: CAIHAGDSDGYTF
J gene: TRBJ2-1; clone size: NA; D gene: TRBD1; V gene: TRBV5-4; CDR3 DNA: TGTGCCAGCAGCCAAGGACAGGGGGTGAGGAATGAGCAGTTCTTC; CDR3 protein: CASSQGQGVRNEQFF
J gene: TRBJ2-5; clone size: NA; D gene: TRBD2; V gene: TRBV5-4; CDR3 DNA: TGTGCCAGCAGCTTGCGGCGGGGGAACTCCGTTTTGGAGACCCAGTACTTC; CDR3 protein: CASSLRRGNSVLETQYF
J gene: TRBJ1-2; clone size: once; D gene: TRBD1; V gene: TRBV4-2; CDR3 DNA: TGTGCCAGCAGCCGCCAGACAGGGAATGGGGATGGCTACACCTTC; CDR3 protein: CASSRQTGNGDGYTF
J gene: TRBJ2-7; clone size: NA; D gene: NA; V gene: TRBV28; CDR3 DNA: TGTGCCAGCAGTTTCCGGGACCCTGCCTACGAGCAGTACTTC; CDR3 protein: CASSFRDPAYEQYF
J gene: TRBJ1-6; clone size: once; D gene: NA; V gene: TRBV19; CDR3 DNA: TGTGCCAGTACCCGGCGGATAGATCTGACCTATAATTCACCCCTCCACTTT; CDR3 protein: CASTRRIDLTYNSPLHF
J gene: TRBJ2-3; clone size: NA; D gene: NA; V gene: TRBV13; CDR3 DNA: TGTGCCAGCAGCCCATATAGCGGCTCCAGGGATACGCAGTATTTT; CDR3 protein: CASSPYSGSRDTQYF
J gene: TRBJ2-7; clone size: few; D gene: TRBD2; V gene: TRBV6-1; CDR3 DNA: TGTGCCAGCGCTAGCGGGGGGCTGGTAGCGCAGTACTTC; CDR3 protein: CASASGGLVAQYF
J gene: TRBJ2-1; clone size: NA; D gene: NA; V gene: TRBV7-2; CDR3 DNA: TGTGCCAGCAGCTTAGATAGAGCTGTAGCCTACAATGAGCAGTTCTTC; CDR3 protein: CASSLDRAVAYNEQFF
J gene: TRBJ1-2; clone size: NA; D gene: NA; V gene: TRBV6-1; CDR3 DNA: TGTGCCAGCGGCGAATGGCTACTCTCTTATGGCTACACCTTC; CDR3 protein: CASGEWLLSYGYTF
J gene: TRBJ1-1; clone size: NA; D gene: NA; V gene: TRBV6-6; CDR3 DNA: TGTGCCAGCAGTTACCTAGAGGGGGGGAACACTGAAGCTTTCTTT; CDR3 protein: CASSYLEGGNTEAFF
J gene: TRBJ1-5; clone size: few; D gene: NA; V gene: TRBV19; CDR3 DNA: TGTGCCAGTAGTATAGGGGCACATAGCAATCAGCCCCAGCATTTT; CDR3 protein: CASSIGAHSNQPQHF
J gene: TRBJ2-3; clone size: NA; D gene: TRBD2; V gene: TRBV7-2; CDR3 DNA: TGTGCCAGCAGCTTAGTCCTAGCGGGAGCTGGGACAGATACGCAGTATTTT; CDR3 protein: CASSLVLAGAGTDTQYF
J gene: TRBJ2-4; clone size: NA; D gene: TRBD1; V gene: TRBV12-5; CDR3 DNA: TGTGCTAGTGGTGTGGACCGACAGGGTGGGGCCAAAAACATTCAGTACTTC; CDR3 protein: CASGVDRQGGAKNIQYF
J gene: TRBJ2-3; clone size: NA; D gene: NA; V gene: TRBV2; CDR3 DNA: TGTGCCAGCAGTGAAGGTGTAGCGTGGATGGATACGCAGTATTTT; CDR3 protein: CASSEGVAWMDTQYF
J gene: TRBJ1-2; clone size: few; D gene: NA; V gene: TRBV29-1; CDR3 DNA: TGCAGCGTCCGACGGGGGAACGAAGGCTACACCTTC; CDR3 protein: CSVRRGNEGYTF
J gene: TRBJ2-3; clone size: once; D gene: TRBD2; V gene: TRBV9; CDR3 DNA: TGTGCCAGCAGCGTAGAAGGGGCCGGACTAGCGGGGGGGCCGAAAGATACGCAGTATTTT; CDR3 protein: CASSVEGAGLAGGPKDTQYF
J gene: TRBJ1-1; clone size: NA; D gene: NA; V gene: TRBV7-2; CDR3 DNA: TGTGCCAGCAGCTTACGTCAGGCCCAGGACACTGAAGCTTTCTTT; CDR3 protein: CASSLRQAQDTEAFF
J gene: TRBJ2-2; clone size: NA; D gene: NA; V gene: TRBV18; CDR3 DNA: TGTGCCAGCTCACCACCGAAGAACACCGGGGAGCTGTTTTTT; CDR3 protein: CASSPPKNTGELFF
J gene: TRBJ1-5; clone size: NA; D gene: NA; V gene: TRBV7-9; CDR3 DNA: TGTGCCAGCAGCTTAGAACGGACCGGACGCAATCAGCCCCAGCATTTT; CDR3 protein: CASSLERTGRNQPQHF
J gene: TRBJ2-4; clone size: NA; D gene: TRBD2; V gene: TRBV11-1; CDR3 DNA: TGTGCCAGCAGCCGACTAGCGGGAGAGGTCAACATTCAGTACTTC; CDR3 protein: CASSRLAGEVNIQYF
J gene: TRBJ1-4; clone size: NA; D gene: NA; V gene: TRBV4-1; CDR3 DNA: TGCGCCAGCAGCCCTACAGGGAGGTCGGGTGAAAAACTGTTTTTT; CDR3 protein: CASSPTGRSGEKLFF
J gene: TRBJ1-4; clone size: NA; D gene: TRBD1; V gene: TRBV9; CDR3 DNA: TGTGCCAGCAGCCTAAGGACAGGGCCGGCAACTAATGAAAAACTGTTTTTT; CDR3 protein: CASSLRTGPATNEKLFF
J gene: TRBJ2-3; clone size: NA; D gene: NA; V gene: TRBV20-1; CDR3 DNA: TGCAGTGCTGGGACTGGGAATACGCAGTATTTT; CDR3 protein: CSAGTGNTQYF
J gene: TRBJ2-7; clone size: NA; D gene: NA; V gene: TRBV7-2; CDR3 DNA: TGTGCCAGCAGCCTGACAGGCGAGCAGTACTTC; CDR3 protein: CASSLTGEQYF
J gene: TRBJ2-2; clone size: NA; D gene: TRBD1; V gene: TRBV9; CDR3 DNA: TGTGCCAGCAGCGTAACGAGGGACAGTACTATCGGGGAGCTGTTTTTT; CDR3 protein: CASSVTRDSTIGELFF
J gene: TRBJ1-3; clone size: NA; D gene: NA; V gene: TRBV6-5; CDR3 DNA: TGTGCCAGCACTTCCCAAGGAAACACCGTATATTTT; CDR3 protein: CASTSQGNTVYF
J gene: TRBJ2-3; clone size: NA; D gene: TRBD1; V gene: TRBV5-4; CDR3 DNA: TGTGCCAGCAGGGACAAAACCGGACAGGGGTCGGATACGCAGTATTTT; CDR3 protein: CASRDKTGQGSDTQYF
J gene: TRBJ2-2; clone size: NA; D gene: TRBD1; V gene: TRBV6-5; CDR3 DNA: TGTGCCAGCAGGACAGGGGACACCGGGGAGCTGTTTTTT; CDR3 protein: CASRTGDTGELFF
J gene: TRBJ2-1; clone size: once; D gene: NA; V gene: TRBV7-2; CDR3 DNA: TGTGCCAGCAGCAAACGGGACGCAAGAGATGGGCAGTTCTTC; CDR3 protein: CASSKRDARDGQFF
J gene: TRBJ2-2; clone size: NA; D gene: NA; V gene: TRBV19; CDR3 DNA: TGTGCCAGTAGTATCCACGGACAGGAGGGGACCGGGGAGCTGTTTTTT; CDR3 protein: CASSIHGQEGTGELFF
J gene: TRBJ2-1; clone size: NA; D gene: NA; V gene: TRBV18; CDR3 DNA: TGTGCCAGCTCACCAAGGTACGGGATGGGGTCCTACAATGAGCAGTTCTTC; CDR3 protein: CASSPRYGMGSYNEQFF
J gene: TRBJ2-5; clone size: NA; D gene: NA; V gene: TRBV7-9; CDR3 DNA: TGTGCCAGCAGCCTACAGGAGACCCAGTACTTC; CDR3 protein: CASSLQETQYF
J gene: TRBJ2-3; clone size: NA; D gene: TRBD2; V gene: TRBV13; CDR3 DNA: TGTGCCAGCACCTTTAGCGGGAGTGCAGATACGCAGTATTTT; CDR3 protein: CASTFSGSADTQYF
J gene: TRBJ1-1; clone size: NA; D gene: NA; V gene: TRBV28; CDR3 DNA: TGTGCCAGCAGCTCAGCAGCTGAAGCTTTCTTT; CDR3 protein: CASSSAAEAFF